A selection of T cell receptor beta chains follows, all from one sample in a study of T cells in tumors after PD-1 blockade. TCRdb's table, derived via immunoSEQ multiplex PCR, lists solely in-frame clones and lacks some. Of about 48,000 clones in the sample, roughly 80% were seen once. This sample comprised PBMCs, obtained before anti-PD-1 treatment. The source is a human donor with basal cell carcinoma. Both conserved end residues are part of each CDR3. D genes are given only for firm matches. A clone size is listed for some rows: how often the clone was seen (once, few, many), or a class if it is expanded.

j_call clone_size d_call v_call cdr3_nt cdr3_aa
TRBJ2-7 - TRBD1 TRBV6-5 TGTGCCAGCTCCTGCCCAGGGGGCAGGTGCGAGCAGTACTTC CASSCPGGRCEQYF
TRBJ1-1 few - TRBV6-5 TGTGCCAGCAGTTACGACAGAGACGGAAACACTGAAGCTTTCTTT CASSYDRDGNTEAFF
TRBJ2-1 - TRBD2 TRBV3-1/TRBV3-2 TGTGCCAGCAGCCAAGGCGGGGGGGCCTACAATGAGCAGTTCTTC CASSQGGGAYNEQFF
TRBJ2-1 - TRBD1 TRBV5-1 TGCGCCAGCAGCACCGAGCCAGGGGGAAACAATGAGCAGTTCTTC CASSTEPGGNNEQFF
TRBJ1-1 - - TRBV5-1 TGCGCCAGCAGCACCCGAACACCGAACACTGAAGCTTTCTTT CASSTRTPNTEAFF
TRBJ2-2 - - TRBV5-1 TGCGCCAGCAGCTTGGACCCTTCGGCCGGGGAGCTGTTTTTT CASSLDPSAGELFF
TRBJ2-1 - - TRBV18 TGTGCCAGCTCACCGGGGCAGGTGACCTACAATGAGCAGTTCTTC CASSPGQVTYNEQFF
TRBJ1-2 - TRBD1 TRBV18 TGTGCCAGCTCCCACGGGACAGGGGGAAGTGCTAACTATGGCTACACCTTC CASSHGTGGSANYGYTF
TRBJ2-6 - - TRBV18 TGTGCCAGCTCATTTCGACAGGATCCTAGCTCTGGGGCCAACGTCCTGACTTTC CASSFRQDPSSGANVLTF
TRBJ2-7 - - TRBV5-6 TGTGCCAGCATCGGGACATCCAAACGCGAGCAGTACTTC CASIGTSKREQYF
TRBJ1-2 - - TRBV28 TGTGCCAGCAGTTTCTCACAGGGTGCGGCTGGCTACACCTTC CASSFSQGAAGYTF
TRBJ2-5 - - TRBV7-2 TGTGCCAGCAGCTTAAATAGAGGAGGAGGGGGGCAAGAGACCCAGTACTTC CASSLNRGGGGQETQYF
TRBJ1-5 - - TRBV4-1 TGCGCCAGCAGCCAAGAATCGGATCTCAATCAGCCCCAGCATTTT CASSQESDLNQPQHF
TRBJ2-3 - - TRBV13 TGTGCCAGCAGCCCAGTCCGGAGGGAAGATACGCAGTATTTT CASSPVRREDTQYF
TRBJ1-2 few TRBD1 TRBV5-6 TGTGCCAGCAGCTATTCCGACAGGGGTGGCTACACCTTC CASSYSDRGGYTF
TRBJ2-7 - - TRBV10-1 TGCGCCAGCAGTGAGTCGAAATCAGGGTCGAACTCCTACGAGCAGTACTTC CASSESKSGSNSYEQYF
TRBJ1-2 - - TRBV6-5 TGTGCCAGCAGGAGGATCTTAACTGACGAGGGCTACACCTTC CASRRILTDEGYTF
TRBJ2-7 - - TRBV10-2 TGCGCCAGCAGTGAACCAGGGGCCTACTCCTACGAGCAGTACTTC CASSEPGAYSYEQYF
TRBJ1-2 - - TRBV5-1 TGCGCCAGCAGCGCTCGGGGAGGGAACTATGGCTACACCTTC CASSARGGNYGYTF
TRBJ2-7 - TRBD2 TRBV7-2 TGTGCCAGCAGCCCCTACCCCCAGCGGGGGGCTTTTACGGACGAGCAGTACTTC CASSPYPQRGAFTDEQYF
TRBJ2-5 - - TRBV5-6 TGTGCCAGCAGCTTCGGTCCTGACACGGGGGAGACCCAGTACTTC CASSFGPDTGETQYF
TRBJ2-2 - - TRBV7-9 TGTGCCAGCAGTTTAGGGGCGAACACCGGGGAGCTGTTTTTT CASSLGANTGELFF
TRBJ2-2 once - TRBV21-1 TGTGCCAGCAGCCGTCCCGATGGGGGGCGGGACACCGGGGAGCTGTTTTTT CASSRPDGGRDTGELFF
TRBJ1-4 - - TRBV25-1 TGTGCCAGCAGTGAATTTGGGAATGAAAAACTGTTTTTT CASSEFGNEKLFF